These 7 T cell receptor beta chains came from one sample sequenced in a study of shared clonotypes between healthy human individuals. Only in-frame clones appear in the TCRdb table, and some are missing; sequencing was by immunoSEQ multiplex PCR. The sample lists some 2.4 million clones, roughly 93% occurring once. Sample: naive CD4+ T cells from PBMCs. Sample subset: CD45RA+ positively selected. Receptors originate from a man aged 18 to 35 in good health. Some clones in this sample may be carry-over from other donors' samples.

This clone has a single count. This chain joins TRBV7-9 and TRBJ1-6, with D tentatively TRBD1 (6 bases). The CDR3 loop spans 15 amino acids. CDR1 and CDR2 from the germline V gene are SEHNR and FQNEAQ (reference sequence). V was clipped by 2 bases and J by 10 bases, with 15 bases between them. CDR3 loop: CASSLTRGAGSPLHF. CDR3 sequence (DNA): TGTGCCAGCAGCTTAACCCGGGGGGCCGGCTCACCCCTCCACTTT.

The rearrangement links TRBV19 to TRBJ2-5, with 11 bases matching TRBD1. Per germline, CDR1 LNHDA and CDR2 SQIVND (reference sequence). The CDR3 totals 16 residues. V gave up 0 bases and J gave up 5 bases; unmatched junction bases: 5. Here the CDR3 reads CASSIEDRGLVETQYF. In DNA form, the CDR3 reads TGTGCCAGTAGTATAGAGGACAGGGGGCTAGTGGAGACCCAGTACTTC.

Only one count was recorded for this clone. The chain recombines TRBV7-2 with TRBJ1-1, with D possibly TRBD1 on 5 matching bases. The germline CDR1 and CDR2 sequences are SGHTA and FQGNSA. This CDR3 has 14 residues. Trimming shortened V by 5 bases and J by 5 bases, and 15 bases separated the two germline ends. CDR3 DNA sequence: TGTGCCAGCAGCCAAGCAGCAGGGCTGACTGAAGCTTTCTTT. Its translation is CASSQAAGLTEAFF.

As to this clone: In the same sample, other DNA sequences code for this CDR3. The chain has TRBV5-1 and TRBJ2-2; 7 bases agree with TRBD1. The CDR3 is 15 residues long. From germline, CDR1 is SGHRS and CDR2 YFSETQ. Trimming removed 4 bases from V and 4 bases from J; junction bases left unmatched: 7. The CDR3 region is CASSPDRVGTGELFF. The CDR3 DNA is TGCGCCAGCAGCCCCGACAGGGTGGGCACCGGGGAGCTGTTTTTT.

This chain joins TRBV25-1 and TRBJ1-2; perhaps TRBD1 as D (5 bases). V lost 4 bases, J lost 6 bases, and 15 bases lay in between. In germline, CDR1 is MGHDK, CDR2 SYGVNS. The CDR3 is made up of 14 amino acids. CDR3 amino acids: CASSARGTGHGYTF. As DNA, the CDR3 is TGTGCCAGCAGTGCCCGAGGGACGGGCCATGGCTACACCTTC.

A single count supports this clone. CDR3 amino acids: CASSLRLDEKLFF. The CDR3 DNA follows: TGTGCCAGCAGCCTCCGTTTGGATGAAAAACTGTTTTTT. The chain is built from TRBV6-6 and TRBJ1-4, with no clear D. The CDR3 runs 13 residues. V was clipped by 6 bases and J by 6 bases, with 11 bases between them. The germline V gene has CDR1 MNHNY and CDR2 SVGAGI (reference sequence).

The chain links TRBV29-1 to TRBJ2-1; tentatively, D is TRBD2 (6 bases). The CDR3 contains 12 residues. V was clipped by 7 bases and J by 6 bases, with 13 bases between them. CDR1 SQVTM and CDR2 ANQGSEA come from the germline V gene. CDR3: CSAGTLLNEQFF. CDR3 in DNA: TGCAGCGCCGGGACTTTACTCAATGAGCAGTTCTTC.